These 31 T cell receptor beta chains originate from one sample sequenced in a study of blood T cell repertoires in COVID-19. TCRdb's copy holds only in-frame clones and misses some; the assay was immunoSEQ multiplex PCR. The data hold 95,000 to 110,000 clones, with about four fifths observed a single time. The sample was peripheral blood. The receptors come from a man aged 55 to 70 with acute or convalescent COVID-19.

V usage is TRBV5-1 and J usage is TRBJ1-4; TRBD1 matches at 8 bases. Per the germline V gene, CDR1 is SGHRS and CDR2 is YFSETQ. The CDR3 runs to 14 residues. Unmatched junction bases numbered 5, after V lost 4 bases and J lost 6 bases. DNA for the CDR3: TGCGCCAGCAGCCCAGGACAGGGTGATGAAAAACTGTTTTTT. Its protein product is CASSPGQGDEKLFF.

The J gene is TRBJ1-4, the V gene TRBV3-1 (or the pseudogene TRBV3-2); tentatively, D is TRBD1 (5 bases). V lost 0 bases and J 8 bases, leaving 10 bases between the germline ends. Germline V lookup: CDR1 LGHDT, CDR2 YNNKEL (reference sequence). The CDR3 runs to 14 residues. CDR3 bases: TGTGCCAGCAGCCAAGATGTCCAGGGAGAAAAACTGTTTTTT. Protein product: CASSQDVQGEKLFF.

The J gene is TRBJ1-1, the V gene TRBV5-5; 9 nucleotides line up with TRBD1. Germline CDR1 SGHKS, CDR2 YYEKEE (reference sequence). Trimming at V came to 0 bases and at J to 6 bases, leaving 9 bases not matched to a gene. The CDR3 spans 16 residues. The CDR3: CASSLGRDRGISEAFF. The CDR3 bases are TGTGCCAGCAGCTTGGGAAGAGACAGGGGGATTTCTGAAGCTTTCTTT. The complete variable domain, with remaining parts taken from reference TRBV5-5 and TRBJ1-1, reads DAGVTQSPTHLIKTRGQQVTLRCSPISGHKSVSWYQQVLGQGPQFIFQYYEKEERGRGNFPDRFSARQFPNYSSELNVNALLLGDSALYLCASSLGRDRGISEAFFGQGTRLTVV.

V and J are TRBV19 and TRBJ1-6; 8 positions agree with TRBD1. This CDR3 has 16 residues. The germline V gene has CDR1 LNHDA and CDR2 SQIVND (reference sequence). V lost 4 bases and J lost 5; bases outside the gene matches: 7. The CDR3 sequence is CASSTTGTGDNSPLHF. CDR3 sequence (DNA): TGTGCCAGTAGTACCACCGGGACAGGAGATAATTCACCCCTCCACTTT.

DNA of the CDR3: TGTGCCAGCAGCCTCGGGGTCACTGAAGCTTTCTTT. Translation: CASSLGVTEAFF. The V and J genes are TRBV7-8 and TRBJ1-1; D not certain. The germline CDR1 and CDR2 sequences are SGHVS and FQNEAQ. The CDR3 consists of 12 residues. V gave up 5 bases and J gave up 4 bases, with 8 bases separating them.

The V call is TRBV18, the J call TRBJ1-5, with D unclear. Germline CDR1 is KGHSH and CDR2 is LQKENI. Trimming took 6 bases from V and 4 from J, leaving 10 bases between them. The CDR3 covers 13 residues. CDR3 loop: CASSPDTNQPQHF. For the CDR3, the DNA is TGTGCCAGCTCGCCCGACACGAATCAGCCCCAGCATTTT.

V is TRBV29-1 and J is TRBJ1-1; a weak D match, TRBD1 (5 bases). V was cut by 4 bases and J by 0 bases, with 12 bases left in between. This CDR3 spans 14 amino acids. Looked up from germline, CDR1 is SQVTM and CDR2 is ANQGSEA. The CDR3 sequence: CSVGGGTMNTEAFF. The CDR3, as DNA: TGCAGCGTTGGGGGGGGTACTATGAACACTGAAGCTTTCTTT.

The chain joins TRBV11-3 to TRBJ2-5; 10 nucleotides match TRBD2. The V segment lost 4 bases and the J segment 3 bases; nucleotides outside the gene matches: 8. CDR1 is SGHNT and CDR2 is YENEEA in the germline V gene. The CDR3 is made up of 16 amino acids. In DNA form, the CDR3 reads TGTGCCAGCAGCTCCCGGATAGCGGGAGGAGAAGAGACCCAGTACTTC. It encodes CASSSRIAGGEETQYF.

V and J are TRBV18 and TRBJ1-1, with 8 bases lining up with TRBD1. Germline V gene data show CDR1 as KGHSH and CDR2 as LQKENI. The CDR3 length is 15 residues. With 0 bases clipped from V and 5 bases from J, the junction kept 5 bases outside the gene matches. The CDR3 sequence: CASSPPDRVGTEAFF. The CDR3 region has the DNA TGTGCCAGCTCACCACCGGACAGGGTTGGGACTGAAGCTTTCTTT.

The chain uses TRBV29-1 and TRBJ1-1, with 8 positions matching TRBD1. The CDR3 covers 16 residues. Germline V gene sequence: CDR1 SQVTM, CDR2 ANQGSEA. V shed 6 bases, J shed 1 base, and the junction held 13 bases outside the gene matches. The CDR3 DNA reads as TGCAGCGTAACCCGGACAGGGCAGCTGCGGAACACTGAAGCTTTCTTT. This translates into CSVTRTGQLRNTEAFF.

This clone was seen many times. The V gene is TRBV2, the J gene TRBJ2-7; no clear D. Looked up from germline, CDR1 is SNHLY and CDR2 is FYNNEI. V was shortened by 7 bases and J by 4 bases, with 11 bases between the two germline ends. This CDR3 has 12 amino acids. The CDR3 nucleotides read TGTGCCAGCATCCTCTCGCGTTACGAGCAGTACTTC. This sequence encodes CASILSRYEQYF.

The CDR3 nucleotides read TGTGCCAGCAGCGTACAGGGGGAGAGCTCACCCCTCCACTTT. Its translation is CASSVQGESSPLHF. The gene calls are TRBV9 and TRBJ1-6; 7 bases map to TRBD1. Losses at the gene ends were 1 base for V and 10 bases for J; bases not matched to a gene: 5. This CDR3 region has 14 residues. Germline V gene lookup returns CDR1 SGDLS and CDR2 YYNGEE.

A few counts support this clone. V gene TRBV19 combines with J gene TRBJ1-1, with D perhaps matching TRBD1 (6 bases). Trimming took off 6 bases at V and 3 bases at J, with 11 bases between the two ends. Germline loops: CDR1 LNHDA, CDR2 SQIVND (reference sequence). The CDR3 is 13 amino acids. The CDR3 loop reads CASRRRGDTEAFF. The CDR3 DNA reads as TGTGCCAGTAGGCGCAGGGGAGACACTGAAGCTTTCTTT.

V usage is TRBV5-6 and J usage is TRBJ2-3; D gene uncertain. This CDR3 spans 13 amino acids. V was pared by 0 bases and J by 6 bases, with 8 bases between. CDR1 SGHDT and CDR2 YYEEEE come from the germline V gene. The DNA for the CDR3 is TGTGCCAGCAGCTTGGCCGAGGTGGATACGCAGTATTTT. It specifies CASSLAEVDTQYF. The complete variable domain, with remaining parts taken from reference TRBV5-6 and TRBJ2-3, reads DAGVTQSPTHLIKTRGQQVTLRCSPKSGHDTVSWYQQALGQGPQFIFQYYEEEERQRGNFPDRFSGHQFPNYSSELNVNALLLGDSALYLCASSLAEVDTQYFGPGTRLTVL.

The chain links TRBV28 to TRBJ2-1, with 9 bases aligning to TRBD2. Trimming took 2 bases from V and 7 from J; bases not matched to a gene: 9. The CDR3 spans 16 residues. Germline V gene data show CDR1 as MDHEN and CDR2 as SYDVKM. Here the CDR3 reads CASSLPLAGWGNEQFF. CDR3 bases: TGTGCCAGCAGTTTACCCCTAGCGGGATGGGGAAATGAGCAGTTCTTC.

The chain carries TRBV11-2 and TRBJ2-7; 7 nucleotides align to TRBD1. Germline CDR1 reads SGHAT; CDR2 reads FQNNGV. V shed 2 bases and J 2 bases; nucleotides not matched to a gene: 3. This CDR3 has 14 residues. The chain's CDR3 is CASSLRQGPYEQYF. CDR3 nucleotide sequence: TGTGCCAGCAGCTTAAGACAGGGTCCCTACGAGCAGTACTTC.

The V gene is TRBV7-9, the J gene TRBJ2-1, with TRBD2 matching 8 bases. The ends lost 5 bases at V and 5 bases at J; junction bases unmatched: 8. This CDR3 region has 15 residues. CDR1 and CDR2 (germline): SEHNR, FQNEAQ (reference sequence). CDR3 protein: CASSPPGLGDNEQFF. In nucleotides, the CDR3 is TGTGCCAGCAGCCCCCCGGGACTAGGGGACAATGAGCAGTTCTTC. Looking up the rest from reference TRBV7-9 and TRBJ2-1 gives the full variable domain: DTGVSQNPRHKITKRGQNVTFRCDPISEHNRLYWYRQTLGQGPEFLTYFQNEAQLEKSRLLSDRFSAERPKGSFSTLEIQRTEQGDSAMYLCASSPPGLGDNEQFFGPGTRLTVL.

The V gene is TRBV19, the J gene TRBJ1-1; 7 bases fit TRBD1. Germline V gene lookup returns CDR1 LNHDA and CDR2 SQIVND (reference sequence). The CDR3 loop spans 14 amino acids. V shed 7 bases, J shed 1 base, and the junction held 6 bases outside the gene matches. For the CDR3, the DNA is TGTGCCAGTACTAGACAGGGCCCGAACACTGAAGCTTTCTTT. Protein: CASTRQGPNTEAFF.

This chain joins TRBV30 and TRBJ1-5; D unclear. The V gene lost 0 bases and the J gene lost 4 bases, with 10 bases spanning the gap. CDR1 is GTSNPN and CDR2 is SVGIG in the germline V gene (reference sequence). The CDR3 has 14 residues. The CDR3 coding sequence is TGTGCCTGGAGTGTAGAGGGAACGAATCAGCCCCAGCATTTT. It yields the protein CAWSVEGTNQPQHF.

The V call is TRBV5-4, the J call TRBJ1-2; 8 nucleotides align to TRBD1. There are 15 residues in the CDR3. Germline assignment: CDR1 SGHNT and CDR2 YYREEE (reference sequence). V was clipped by 0 bases and J by 4 bases; unmatched bases: 5. The CDR3 sequence: CASSLVGQGFYGYTF. For the CDR3, the DNA is TGTGCCAGCAGCTTGGTCGGACAGGGATTCTATGGCTACACCTTC.

V gene TRBV11-1 combines with J gene TRBJ2-7, with TRBD1 identical over 10 bases. The CDR3 extends over 14 amino acids. V lost 3 bases, J lost 4 bases, and 3 bases stayed unmatched. Germline CDR1 SGHAT, CDR2 FQDESV (reference sequence). The CDR3 spells CASSFDRGPYEQYF. The CDR3 DNA follows: TGTGCCAGCAGCTTTGACAGGGGGCCTTACGAGCAGTACTTC. Full variable domain (remainder filled in from reference TRBV11-1 and TRBJ2-7): EAEVAQSPRYKITEKSQAVAFWCDPISGHATLYWYRQILGQGPELLVQFQDESVVDDSQLPKDRFSAERLKGVDSTLKIQPAELGDSAMYLCASSFDRGPYEQYFGPGTRLTVT.

This clone turned up a few times. The chain couples TRBV28 to TRBJ2-1; D is unresolved. Germline lookup yields CDR1 MDHEN and CDR2 SYDVKM. This CDR3 contains 14 residues. V was clipped by 8 bases and J by 2 bases, with 13 bases between them. The CDR3 sequence is CASPPGEAYNEQFF. CDR3 nucleotide sequence: TGTGCCAGCCCACCTGGCGAGGCCTACAATGAGCAGTTCTTC.

The chain employs TRBV3-1 (or the pseudogene TRBV3-2) and TRBJ2-1; 13 bases are shared with TRBD2. The CDR3 covers 17 residues. The V segment lost 2 bases and the J segment 5 bases; nucleotides outside the gene matches: 6. Germline V gene sequence: CDR1 LGHDT, CDR2 YNNKEL (reference sequence). The CDR3 loop is CASSQSPGTSGNNEQFF. The DNA of the CDR3 is TGTGCCAGCAGCCAAAGCCCCGGGACTAGCGGGAACAATGAGCAGTTCTTC.

This chain uses TRBV28 with TRBJ2-3; TRBD2 matches at 7 bases. Per germline, CDR1 MDHEN and CDR2 SYDVKM. With 2 bases clipped from V and 2 bases from J, the junction kept 7 bases outside the gene matches. The CDR3 is 16 residues long. The CDR3 DNA is TGTGCCAGCAGTTTAAGGGCTAGCGGCTTCACAGATACGCAGTATTTT. Protein product: CASSLRASGFTDTQYF. Full variable domain (outside the CDR3, taken from reference TRBV28 and TRBJ2-3): DVKVTQSSRYLVKRTGEKVFLECVQDMDHENMFWYRQDPGLGLRLIYFSYDVKMKEKGDIPEGYSVSREKKERFSLILESASTNQTSMYLCASSLRASGFTDTQYFGPGTRLTVL.

The chain links TRBV7-8 to TRBJ2-3, with TRBD2 matching 12 bases. The V gene end was trimmed by 5 bases and the J gene end by 5 bases; junction bases not matched to a gene: 8. The CDR3 contains 16 residues. Germline values: CDR1 SGHVS, CDR2 FQNEAQ. The CDR3, as DNA: TGTGCCAGCAGCCCCCAGACTAGCGGGAGCGGAGATACGCAGTATTTT. It is translated as CASSPQTSGSGDTQYF.

V is TRBV21-1 and J is TRBJ1-2; the table's D call TRBD1 went unverified against the DNA. TRBV21-1 is noted as a pseudogene. This CDR3 is 15 amino acids long. CDR3 sequence (DNA): TGTGCCAGCAAGTGGGCAGGGCCAGGTATGGAGGGCTACACCTTC. Its protein product is CASKWAGPGMEGYTF.

This clone was seen only once. This chain links TRBV6-5 with TRBJ1-2, with 7 nucleotides matching TRBD1. The CDR3 runs 14 residues. Germline CDR1 MNHEY, CDR2 SVGAGI. V shed 2 bases and J 4 bases; nucleotides not matched to a gene: 4. DNA for the CDR3: TGTGCCAGCAGTTACGGGGGACAGCCCTATGGCTACACCTTC. This encodes CASSYGGQPYGYTF.

This clone came up a few times. The chain couples TRBV11-2 to TRBJ2-4, with unresolved D. The germline gives CDR1 SGHAT, CDR2 FQNNGV. V was clipped by 0 bases and J by 6 bases, with 6 bases between them. The CDR3 extends over 13 amino acids. CDR3 in DNA: TGTGCCAGCAGCTTAGATACAGTAAACATTCAGTACTTC. This encodes CASSLDTVNIQYF.

The chain couples TRBV5-4 to TRBJ2-2; D might be TRBD2 (5 bases). The germline gives CDR1 SGHNT, CDR2 YYREEE (reference sequence). With 3 bases removed from V and 6 bases from J, the gap between germline ends came to 12 bases. The CDR3 totals 14 residues. The CDR3 loop is CASSSTKGAGELFF. For the CDR3, the DNA is TGTGCCAGCAGCTCGACTAAGGGTGCCGGGGAGCTGTTTTTT.

This rearrangement joins TRBV24-1 to TRBJ2-1; 9 positions agree with TRBD2. Unmatched junction bases numbered 14, after V lost 5 bases and J lost 16 bases. Germline V gives CDR1 KGHDR, CDR2 SFDVKD. The CDR3 has 14 residues. The CDR3 coding sequence is TGTGCCACCAGTGCCCCATTAGCGGGAGCGATACCATTCTTC. This encodes CATSAPLAGAIPFF.

This clone was seen a handful of times. V gene TRBV7-2 combines with J gene TRBJ1-3; D unclear. Germline V gene data show CDR1 as SGHTA and CDR2 as FQGNSA. CDR3 length: 14 residues. Trimming stripped 0 bases from V and 5 bases from J, with 8 bases between. Here the CDR3 reads CASSLAGARNTIYF. The CDR3 DNA reads TGTGCCAGCAGCTTAGCGGGAGCTAGAAACACCATATATTTT.